Listed below are T cell receptor beta chains from one sample, sequenced in a study of blood T cell repertoires in COVID-19. The assay was immunoSEQ multiplex PCR, and TCRdb's table has in-frame clones only and misses some. Here the sample spans fewer than 350,000 clones, 88% being singletons. The sequenced sample was PBMCs or T cells enriched from blood (not recorded which). Receptors were obtained from a woman aged 55-69 years in a cohort exposed to, infected with or recovered from COVID-19 (not recorded which). Both conserved end residues are part of each CDR3. The D gene is left open where the match is weak. Size is omitted from some rows. Given values are once, few, many or a class for expanded clones.

>TRBJ2-7|TRBV14|.|TRBD2
TGTGCCAGCAAGGCCGGGACAGGGACTAGCGGGAGGAATGACGAGCAGTACTTC
CASKAGTGTSGRNDEQYF
>TRBJ2-5|TRBV7-3|.|.
TGTGCCAGCAGCACCGGAGCCGTGGCATGGGAGACCCAGTACTTC
CASSTGAVAWETQYF
>TRBJ2-7|TRBV11-2|.|TRBD2
TGTGCCAGCAGCTCACTAGCGGGAGATCTCGAGCAGTACTTC
CASSSLAGDLEQYF
>TRBJ1-4|TRBV9|.|.
TGTGCCAGCAGCGATCCCCGGGAGGGACGGAATGAAAAACTGTTTTTT
CASSDPREGRNEKLFF
>TRBJ2-1|TRBV11-2|.|TRBD2
TGTGCCAGCAGCTCCCCGGGCGGGAGGAATGAGCAGTTCTTC
CASSSPGGRNEQFF
>TRBJ1-2|TRBV6-5|.|TRBD1
TGTGCCAGCGGAGACAGGGGCTATGGCTACACCTTC
CASGDRGYGYTF
>TRBJ2-7|TRBV5-4|.|TRBD1
TGTGCCAGCAGCTCGGGACAGGGGGCGTCCTACGAGCAGTACTTC
CASSSGQGASYEQYF
>TRBJ2-3|TRBV2|.|TRBD1
TGTGCCAGCAGTTACCGGGACAGCGGCACAGATACGCAGTATTTT
CASSYRDSGTDTQYF
>TRBJ2-7|TRBV27|.|.
TGTGCCAGCAGTCCTGGACAGACGGACGAGCAGTACTTC
CASSPGQTDEQYF
>TRBJ2-7|TRBV2|few|TRBD1
TGTGCCAGCAGGACAGGGGGCCTATACGAGCAGTACTTC
CASRTGGLYEQYF
>TRBJ2-5|TRBV4-1|.|TRBD2
TGCGCCAGCAGCCAAGATGGGGCTAGCGGGAGGGAGACCCAGTACTTC
CASSQDGASGRETQYF
>TRBJ1-2|TRBV28|.|TRBD1
TGTGCCAGCAGTTTAGGACAGGGAGATGGCTACACCTTC
CASSLGQGDGYTF
>TRBJ1-1|TRBV27|.|.
TGTGCCAGCAGTATCGAAGCAGGCGCGACCGCTTTCTTT
CASSIEAGATAFF
>TRBJ2-7|TRBV7-6|.|TRBD2
TGTGCCAGCAGCCCCTATAGCGGGAGCGTTCGCGAGCAGTACTTC
CASSPYSGSVREQYF
>TRBJ1-4|TRBV27|.|.
TGTGCCAGCAGGAGGGGAGGGGAAAAACTGTTTTTT
CASRRGGEKLFF
>TRBJ1-1|TRBV27|.|TRBD1
TGTGCCAGCAGTGAATACCCGCAGGGGGCATCTAACACTGAAGCTTTCTTT
CASSEYPQGASNTEAFF
>TRBJ1-6|TRBV5-1|.|.
TGCGCCAGCAGCTCCAAGGGGTCCTATAATTCACCCCTCCACTTT
CASSSKGSYNSPLHF
>TRBJ2-1|TRBV4-3|.|TRBD1
TGCGCCAGCAGCCAAGGCTCCGGGACAGGGTACACTGAGCAGTTCTTC
CASSQGSGTGYTEQFF
>TRBJ1-4|TRBV11-2|.|.
TGTGCCAGCAGCCGGACTACCCCAGGTGAAAAACTGTTTTTT
CASSRTTPGEKLFF
>TRBJ1-1|TRBV28|.|TRBD1
TGTGCCAGCATCGCTCCGGGACAGGGGGGGCCTGAAGCTTTCTTT
CASIAPGQGGPEAFF
>TRBJ2-1|TRBV4-2|.|.
TGTGCCAGCAGCCCTCACCCGGGGAGCTCCTACAATGAGCAGTTCTTC
CASSPHPGSSYNEQFF
>TRBJ1-2|TRBV23-1|.|.
TGCGCCAGCAGTCAATCGGGCGGGAACTATGGCTACACCTTC
CASSQSGGNYGYTF
>TRBJ1-2|TRBV18|.|TRBD1
TGTGCCAGCTCACCATCAGCAACAGGGGATGGCTACACCTTC
CASSPSATGDGYTF
>TRBJ2-5|TRBV19|.|.
TGTGCCAGTAGTATAGGGGTACTAGCCCCCTATGGAGAGACCCAGTACTTC
CASSIGVLAPYGETQYF
>TRBJ2-1|TRBV6-2/TRBV6-3|.|.
TGTGCCAGCAGCCGCGGGAATGAGCAGTTCTTC
CASSRGNEQFF
>TRBJ2-7|TRBV7-9|few|TRBD1
TGTGCCAGCAGCTGGGGACAGGGGAAGTCCTACGAGCAGTACTTC
CASSWGQGKSYEQYF
>TRBJ1-4|TRBV6-5|once|.
TGTGCCAGCAGTTCGGGGATAAATGAAAAACTGTTTTTT
CASSSGINEKLFF
>TRBJ2-5|TRBV4-3|.|TRBD2
TGCGCCAGCAGCCAAGATCGGGCGGGAGGGCCGCTAGAGACCCAGTACTTC
CASSQDRAGGPLETQYF
>TRBJ2-7|TRBV14|.|TRBD1
TGTGCCAGCAGGCCGACAGGGGCCCACGAGCAGTACTTC
CASRPTGAHEQYF
>TRBJ1-4|TRBV9|.|.
TGTGCCAGCAGCAACACCGGGATAACTAATGAAAAACTGTTTTTT
CASSNTGITNEKLFF
>TRBJ2-1|TRBV5-1|.|TRBD2
TGCGCCAGCAGCTTGGCTAGCGGCTCCTACAATGAGCAGTTCTTC
CASSLASGSYNEQFF
>TRBJ1-3|TRBV6-1|.|.
TGTGCCAGCAGTGAAGCTACCAGGAGAAACACCATATATTTT
CASSEATRRNTIYF
>TRBJ1-5|TRBV19|.|.
TGTGCCAGTAGTATCGACATTCTGCCCCAGCATTTT
CASSIDILPQHF
>TRBJ2-7|TRBV6-1|.|TRBD2
TGTGCCAGCAGTGAAACTGGACTAGCGGACTACGAGCAGTACTTC
CASSETGLADYEQYF
>TRBJ2-1|TRBV29-1|.|TRBD2
TGCAGCGTTGCCCAAGGGACTAGCCTAGCCGGTGAGCAGTTCTTC
CSVAQGTSLAGEQFF
>TRBJ2-1|TRBV7-2|.|.
TGTGCCAGCAGCTTAGTCTGGACTGGAAGCAATGAGCAGTTCTTC
CASSLVWTGSNEQFF
>TRBJ1-2|TRBV29-1|.|.
TGCAGCGTTGTTACAGGCGTCTATGGCTACACCTTC
CSVVTGVYGYTF